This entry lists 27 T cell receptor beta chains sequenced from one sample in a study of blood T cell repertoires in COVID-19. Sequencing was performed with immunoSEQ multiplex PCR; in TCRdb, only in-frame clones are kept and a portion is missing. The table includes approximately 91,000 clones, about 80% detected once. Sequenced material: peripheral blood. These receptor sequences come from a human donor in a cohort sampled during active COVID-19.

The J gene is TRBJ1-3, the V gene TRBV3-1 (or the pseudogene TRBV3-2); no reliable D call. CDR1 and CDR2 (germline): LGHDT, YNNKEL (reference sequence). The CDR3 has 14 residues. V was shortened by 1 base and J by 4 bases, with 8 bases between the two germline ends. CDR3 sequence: CASSQGEGGNTIYF. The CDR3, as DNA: TGTGCCAGCAGCCAAGGGGAGGGAGGAAACACCATATATTTT.

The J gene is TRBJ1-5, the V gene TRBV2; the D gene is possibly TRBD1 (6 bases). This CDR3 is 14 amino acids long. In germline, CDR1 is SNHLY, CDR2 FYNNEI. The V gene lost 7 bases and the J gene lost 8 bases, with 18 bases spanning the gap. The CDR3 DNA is TGTGCCAGCATGGGGACAACGGTTGGTGAGCCCCAGCATTTT. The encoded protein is CASMGTTVGEPQHF.

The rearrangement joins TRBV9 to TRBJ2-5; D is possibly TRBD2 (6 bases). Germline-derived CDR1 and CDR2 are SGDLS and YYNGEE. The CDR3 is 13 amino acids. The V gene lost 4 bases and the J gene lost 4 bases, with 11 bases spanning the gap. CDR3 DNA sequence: TGTGCCAGCAGCAAGGGACTTAGAGAGACCCAGTACTTC. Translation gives CASSKGLRETQYF.

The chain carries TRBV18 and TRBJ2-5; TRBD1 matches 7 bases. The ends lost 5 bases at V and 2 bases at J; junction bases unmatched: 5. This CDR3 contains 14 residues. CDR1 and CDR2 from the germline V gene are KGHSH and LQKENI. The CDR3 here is CASSGDSFQETQYF. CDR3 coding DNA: TGTGCCAGCTCAGGGGACAGCTTTCAAGAGACCCAGTACTTC. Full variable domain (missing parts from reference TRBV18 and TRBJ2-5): NAGVMQNPRHLVRRRGQEARLRCSPMKGHSHVYWYRQLPEEGLKFMVYLQKENIIDESGMPKERFSAEFPKEGPSILRIQQVVRGDSAAYFCASSGDSFQETQYFGPGTRLLVL.

The CDR3 DNA reads TGTGCCAGCGCCACAAAATACGAGCAGTACTTC. Translating gives CASATKYEQYF. The rearrangement uses TRBV28 and TRBJ2-7; the D is unclear. Trimming stripped 8 bases from V and 4 bases from J, with 9 bases between. CDR1 and CDR2 (germline): MDHEN, SYDVKM. The CDR3 covers 11 residues. Full variable domain (rest looked up from reference TRBV28 and TRBJ2-7): DVKVTQSSRYLVKRTGEKVFLECVQDMDHENMFWYRQDPGLGLRLIYFSYDVKMKEKGDIPEGYSVSREKKERFSLILESASTNQTSMYLCASATKYEQYFGPGTRLTVT.

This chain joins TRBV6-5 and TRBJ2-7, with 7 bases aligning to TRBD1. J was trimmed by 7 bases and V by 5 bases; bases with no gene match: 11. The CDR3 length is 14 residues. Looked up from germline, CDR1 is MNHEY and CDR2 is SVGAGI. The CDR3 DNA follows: TGTGCCAGCAGTCCAACAGGGGCCCCCTCGGAGCAGTACTTC. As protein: CASSPTGAPSEQYF.

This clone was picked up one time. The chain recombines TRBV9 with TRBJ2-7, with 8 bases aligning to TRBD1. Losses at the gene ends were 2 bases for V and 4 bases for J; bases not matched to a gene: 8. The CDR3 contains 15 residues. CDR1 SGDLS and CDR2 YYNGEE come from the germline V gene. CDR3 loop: CASSVATGEIYEQYF. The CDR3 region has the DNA TGTGCCAGCAGCGTCGCGACAGGGGAGATTTACGAGCAGTACTTC.

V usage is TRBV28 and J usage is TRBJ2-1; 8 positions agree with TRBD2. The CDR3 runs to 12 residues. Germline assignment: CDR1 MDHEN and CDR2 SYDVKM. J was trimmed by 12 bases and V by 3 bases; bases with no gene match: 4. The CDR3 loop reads CASSFGGGGQFF. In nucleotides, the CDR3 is TGTGCCAGCAGTTTCGGGGGGGGAGGGCAGTTCTTC.

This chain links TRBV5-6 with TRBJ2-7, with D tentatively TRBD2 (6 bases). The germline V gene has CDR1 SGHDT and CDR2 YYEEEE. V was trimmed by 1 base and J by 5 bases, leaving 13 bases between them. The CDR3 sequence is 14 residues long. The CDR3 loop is CASSLPGLSNEQYF. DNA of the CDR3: TGTGCCAGCAGCTTGCCGGGACTCAGTAACGAGCAGTACTTC.

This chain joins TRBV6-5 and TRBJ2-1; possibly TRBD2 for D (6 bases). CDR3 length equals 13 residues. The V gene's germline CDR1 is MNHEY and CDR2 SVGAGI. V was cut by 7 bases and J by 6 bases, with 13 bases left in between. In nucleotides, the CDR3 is TGTGCCAGCATGTATGGGGGAGGCAATGAGCAGTTCTTC. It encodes CASMYGGGNEQFF.

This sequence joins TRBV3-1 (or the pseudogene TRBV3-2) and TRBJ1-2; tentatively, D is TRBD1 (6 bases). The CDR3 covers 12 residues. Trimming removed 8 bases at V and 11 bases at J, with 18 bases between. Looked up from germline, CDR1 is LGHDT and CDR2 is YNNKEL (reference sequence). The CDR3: CASSTGTPGYTF. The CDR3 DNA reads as TGTGCCAGCTCTACAGGGACCCCCGGTTACACCTTC.

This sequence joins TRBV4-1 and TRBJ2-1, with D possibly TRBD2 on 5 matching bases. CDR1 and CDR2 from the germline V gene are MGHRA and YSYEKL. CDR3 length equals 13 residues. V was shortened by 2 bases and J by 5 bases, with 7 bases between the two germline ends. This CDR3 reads CASSQFGNNEQFF. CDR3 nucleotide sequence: TGCGCCAGCAGCCAATTCGGGAACAATGAGCAGTTCTTC.

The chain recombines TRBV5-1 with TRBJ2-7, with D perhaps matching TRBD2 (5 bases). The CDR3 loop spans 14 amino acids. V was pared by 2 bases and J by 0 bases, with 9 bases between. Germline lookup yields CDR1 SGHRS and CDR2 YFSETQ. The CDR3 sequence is CASSFRDTSYEQYF. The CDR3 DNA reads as TGCGCCAGCAGCTTCCGGGATACCTCCTACGAGCAGTACTTC.

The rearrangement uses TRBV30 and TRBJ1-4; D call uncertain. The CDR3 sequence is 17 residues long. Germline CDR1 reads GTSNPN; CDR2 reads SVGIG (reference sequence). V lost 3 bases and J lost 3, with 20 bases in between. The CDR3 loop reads CAWRQTPTGRANEKLFF. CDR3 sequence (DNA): TGTGCCTGGAGACAAACGCCTACCGGGAGAGCTAATGAAAAACTGTTTTTT.

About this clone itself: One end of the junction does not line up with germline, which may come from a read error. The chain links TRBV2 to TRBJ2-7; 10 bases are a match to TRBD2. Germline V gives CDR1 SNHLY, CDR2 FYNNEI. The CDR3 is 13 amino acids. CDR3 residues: CASSEALGLARDF. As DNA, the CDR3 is TGTGCCAGCAGTGAAGCTTTGGGACTAGCGAGGGACTTC.

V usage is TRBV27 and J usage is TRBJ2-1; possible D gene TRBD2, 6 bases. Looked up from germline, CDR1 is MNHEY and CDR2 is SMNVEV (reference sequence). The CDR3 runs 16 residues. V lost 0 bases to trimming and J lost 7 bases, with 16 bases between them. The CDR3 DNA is TGTGCCAGCAGTTTATCGAGAGGAGGGTTGGGGAATGAGCAGTTCTTC. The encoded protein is CASSLSRGGLGNEQFF.

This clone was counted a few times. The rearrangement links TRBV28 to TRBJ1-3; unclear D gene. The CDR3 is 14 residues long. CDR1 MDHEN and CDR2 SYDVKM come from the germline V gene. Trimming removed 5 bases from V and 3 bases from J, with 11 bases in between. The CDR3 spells CASSPLRLGNTIYF. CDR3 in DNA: TGTGCCAGCAGTCCCCTCCGACTTGGAAACACCATATATTTT.

The CDR3 bases are TGTGCCAGCTCACCACCGGGTAGCGGGGATCGCGGGACTAGCTCCTACGAGCAGTACTTC. Its protein product is CASSPPGSGDRGTSSYEQYF. This rearrangement joins TRBV18 to TRBJ2-7, with TRBD2 matching 8 bases. Trimming at V came to 0 bases and at J to 0 bases, leaving 16 bases not matched to a gene. The CDR3 is 20 residues long. The germline V gene has CDR1 KGHSH and CDR2 LQKENI.

This CDR3 reads CASEGHARKLYGYTF. CDR3 coding DNA: TGTGCCAGCGAAGGACACGCGCGTAAATTATATGGCTACACCTTC. This chain connects TRBV28 to TRBJ1-2; perhaps TRBD1 as D (5 bases). Germline V gives CDR1 MDHEN, CDR2 SYDVKM. Trimming shortened V by 8 bases and J by 5 bases, and 21 bases separated the two germline ends. The CDR3 covers 15 residues.

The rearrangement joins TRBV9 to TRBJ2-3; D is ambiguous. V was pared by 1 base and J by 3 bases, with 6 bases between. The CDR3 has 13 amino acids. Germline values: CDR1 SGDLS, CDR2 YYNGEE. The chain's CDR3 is CASSVRATDTQYF. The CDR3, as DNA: TGTGCCAGCAGCGTAAGAGCAACAGATACGCAGTATTTT.

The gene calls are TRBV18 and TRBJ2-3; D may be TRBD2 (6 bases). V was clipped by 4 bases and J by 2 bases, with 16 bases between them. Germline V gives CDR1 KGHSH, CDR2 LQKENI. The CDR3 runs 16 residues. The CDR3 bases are TGTGCCAGCTCACTGCTGGCAGGGACTGCCACAGATACGCAGTATTTT. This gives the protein CASSLLAGTATDTQYF. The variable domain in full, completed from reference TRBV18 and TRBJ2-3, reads NAGVMQNPRHLVRRRGQEARLRCSPMKGHSHVYWYRQLPEEGLKFMVYLQKENIIDESGMPKERFSAEFPKEGPSILRIQQVVRGDSAAYFCASSLLAGTATDTQYFGPGTRLTVL.

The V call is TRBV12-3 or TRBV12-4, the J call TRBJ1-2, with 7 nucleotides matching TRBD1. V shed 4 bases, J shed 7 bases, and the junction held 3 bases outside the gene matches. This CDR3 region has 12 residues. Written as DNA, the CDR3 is TGTGCCAGCAGTTCCCCAGGGGGTGGCTACACCTTC. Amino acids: CASSSPGGGYTF.

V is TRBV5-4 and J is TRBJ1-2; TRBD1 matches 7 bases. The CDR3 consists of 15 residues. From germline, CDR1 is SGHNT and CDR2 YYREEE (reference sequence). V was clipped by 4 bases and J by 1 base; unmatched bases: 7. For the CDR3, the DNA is TGTGCCAGCAGCACCCGACAGGGAGGTAACTATGGCTACACCTTC. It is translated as CASSTRQGGNYGYTF.

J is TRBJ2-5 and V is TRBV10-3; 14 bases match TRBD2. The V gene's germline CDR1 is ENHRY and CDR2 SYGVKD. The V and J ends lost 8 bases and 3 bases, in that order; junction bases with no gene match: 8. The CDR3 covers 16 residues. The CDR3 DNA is TGTGCCATCGGGAGGGGACTAGCGGGAGAAAAAGAGACCCAGTACTTC. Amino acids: CAIGRGLAGEKETQYF.

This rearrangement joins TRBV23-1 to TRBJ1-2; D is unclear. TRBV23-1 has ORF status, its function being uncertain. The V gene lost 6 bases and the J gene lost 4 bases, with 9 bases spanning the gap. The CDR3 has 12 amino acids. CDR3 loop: CASSPRGYGYTF. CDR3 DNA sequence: TGCGCCAGCAGCCCTAGAGGCTATGGCTACACCTTC.

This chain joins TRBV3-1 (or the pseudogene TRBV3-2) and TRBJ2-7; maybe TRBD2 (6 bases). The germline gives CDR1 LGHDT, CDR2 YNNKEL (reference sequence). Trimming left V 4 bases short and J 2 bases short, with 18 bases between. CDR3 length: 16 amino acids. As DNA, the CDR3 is TGTGCCAGCAGCCCCACTCGTGGCGGGAACGCCTACGAGCAGTACTTC. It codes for CASSPTRGGNAYEQYF.

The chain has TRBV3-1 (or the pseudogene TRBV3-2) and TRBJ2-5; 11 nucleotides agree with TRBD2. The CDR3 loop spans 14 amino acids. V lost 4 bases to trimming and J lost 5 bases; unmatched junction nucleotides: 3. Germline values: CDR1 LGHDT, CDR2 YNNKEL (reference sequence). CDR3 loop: CASSLAGGTETQYF. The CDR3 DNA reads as TGTGCCAGCAGCCTAGCGGGAGGGACTGAGACCCAGTACTTC.